This TCR beta chain comes out of a study of blood T cell repertoires in COVID-19. Study overall: The samples span acute and convalescent COVID-19 from the United States, Italy and Spain. From T cells, B-cell-depleted T cells, or PBMCs came the material, which was cDNA or gDNA.

Assay used: immunoSEQ multiplex PCR; TCRdb lists only in-frame clones, some missing. The repertoire holds under 500,000 clones, with approximately 90% as singletons. The CDR3 extends over 15 amino acids. Looked up from germline, CDR1 is LGHDT and CDR2 is YNNKEL (reference sequence). J was trimmed by 1 base and V by 6 bases; bases with no gene match: 2. The receptor was isolated from a woman aged 30 to 39 with acute or convalescent COVID-19. Sequenced material: peripheral blood. The chain links TRBV3-1 (or the pseudogene TRBV3-2) to TRBJ2-3, with TRBD2 matching 12 bases. Written as DNA, the CDR3 is TGTGCCAGCAGACTAGCGGGGGGTCGCACAGATACGCAGTATTTT. Its protein is CASRLAGGRTDTQYF.